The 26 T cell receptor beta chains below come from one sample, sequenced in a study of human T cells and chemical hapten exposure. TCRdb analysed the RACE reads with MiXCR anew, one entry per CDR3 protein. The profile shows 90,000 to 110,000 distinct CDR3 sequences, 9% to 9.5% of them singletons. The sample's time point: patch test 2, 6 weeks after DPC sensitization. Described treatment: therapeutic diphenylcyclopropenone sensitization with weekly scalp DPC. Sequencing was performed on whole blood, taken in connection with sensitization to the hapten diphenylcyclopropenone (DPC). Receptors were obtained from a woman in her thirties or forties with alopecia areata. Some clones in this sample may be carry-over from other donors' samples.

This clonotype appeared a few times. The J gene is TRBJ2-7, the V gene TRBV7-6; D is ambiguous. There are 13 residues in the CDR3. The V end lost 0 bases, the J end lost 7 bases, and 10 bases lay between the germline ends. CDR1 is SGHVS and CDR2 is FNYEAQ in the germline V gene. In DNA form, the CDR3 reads TGTGCCAGCAGCTTAGCCCCGGTGGGGGAGCAGTACTTC. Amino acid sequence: CASSLAPVGEQYF.

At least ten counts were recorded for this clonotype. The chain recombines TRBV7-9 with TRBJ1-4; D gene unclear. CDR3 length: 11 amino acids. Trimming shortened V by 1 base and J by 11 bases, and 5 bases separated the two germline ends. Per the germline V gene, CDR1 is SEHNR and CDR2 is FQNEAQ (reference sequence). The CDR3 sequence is CASSLGWKLFF. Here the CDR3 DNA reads TGTGCCAGCAGCTTAGGCTGGAAACTGTTTTTT.

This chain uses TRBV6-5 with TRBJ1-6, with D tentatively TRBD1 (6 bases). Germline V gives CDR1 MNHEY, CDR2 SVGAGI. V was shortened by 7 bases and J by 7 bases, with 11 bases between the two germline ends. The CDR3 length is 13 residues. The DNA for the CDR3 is TGTGCCAGCATGGACAGAGGCAATTCACCCCTCCACTTT. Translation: CASMDRGNSPLHF.

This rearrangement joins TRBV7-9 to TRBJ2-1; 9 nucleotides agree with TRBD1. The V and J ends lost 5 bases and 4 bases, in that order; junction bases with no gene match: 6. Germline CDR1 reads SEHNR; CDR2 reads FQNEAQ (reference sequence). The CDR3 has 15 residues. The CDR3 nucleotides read TGTGCCAGCAGCCTATGGACAGGGGTTTACAATGAGCAGTTCTTC. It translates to CASSLWTGVYNEQFF. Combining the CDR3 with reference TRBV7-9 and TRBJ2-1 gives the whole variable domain DTGVSQNPRHKITKRGQNVTFRCDPISEHNRLYWYRQTLGQGPEFLTYFQNEAQLEKSRLLSDRFSAERPKGSFSTLEIQRTEQGDSAMYLCASSLWTGVYNEQFFGPGTRLTVL.

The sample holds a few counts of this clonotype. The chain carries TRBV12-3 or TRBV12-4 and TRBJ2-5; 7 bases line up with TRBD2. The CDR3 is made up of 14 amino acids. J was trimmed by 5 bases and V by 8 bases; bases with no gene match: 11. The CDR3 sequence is CASRLAGGWETQYF. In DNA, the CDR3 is TGTGCCAGCCGACTAGCTGGGGGTTGGGAGACCCAGTACTTC.

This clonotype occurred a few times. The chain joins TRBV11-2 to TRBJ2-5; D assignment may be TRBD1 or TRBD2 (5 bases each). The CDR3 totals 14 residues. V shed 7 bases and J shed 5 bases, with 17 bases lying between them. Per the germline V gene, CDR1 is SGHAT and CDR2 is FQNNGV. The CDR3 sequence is CASTPMGWGETQYF. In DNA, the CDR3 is TGTGCCAGCACCCCCATGGGGTGGGGGGAGACCCAGTACTTC.

CDR3 amino acids: CASSPGDHEQYF. The CDR3 coding sequence is TGTGCCAGCAGCCCAGGGGACCACGAGCAGTACTTC. The chain employs TRBV7-9 and TRBJ2-7; possible D gene TRBD1, 6 bases. This CDR3 has 12 amino acids. The germline gives CDR1 SEHNR, CDR2 FQNEAQ (reference sequence). V lost 5 bases and J lost 5, with 10 bases in between.

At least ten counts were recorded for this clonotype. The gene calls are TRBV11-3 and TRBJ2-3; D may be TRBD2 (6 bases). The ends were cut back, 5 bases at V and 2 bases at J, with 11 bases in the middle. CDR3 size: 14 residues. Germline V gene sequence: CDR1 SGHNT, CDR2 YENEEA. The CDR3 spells CASSRRGPTDTQYF. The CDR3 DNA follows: TGTGCCAGCAGCAGGAGGGGCCCCACAGATACGCAGTATTTT. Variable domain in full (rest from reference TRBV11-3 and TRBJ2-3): EAGVVQSPRYKIIEKKQPVAFWCNPISGHNTLYWYLQNLGQGPELLIRYENEEAVDDSQLPKDRFSAERLKGVDSTLKIQPAELGDSAVYLCASSRRGPTDTQYFGPGTRLTVL.

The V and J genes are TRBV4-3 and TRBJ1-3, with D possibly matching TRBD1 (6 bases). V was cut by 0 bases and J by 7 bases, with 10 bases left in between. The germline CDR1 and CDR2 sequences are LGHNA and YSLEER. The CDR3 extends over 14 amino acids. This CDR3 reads CASSQDPGANTIYF. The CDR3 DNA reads TGCGCCAGCAGCCAAGATCCGGGGGCGAACACCATATATTTT.

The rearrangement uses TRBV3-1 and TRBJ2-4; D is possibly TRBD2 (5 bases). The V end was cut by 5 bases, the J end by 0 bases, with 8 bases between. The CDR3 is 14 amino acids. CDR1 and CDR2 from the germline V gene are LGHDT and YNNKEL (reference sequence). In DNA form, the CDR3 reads TGTGCCAGCAGCTACGGACTAGCCAAAAACATTCAGTACTTC. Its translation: CASSYGLAKNIQYF.

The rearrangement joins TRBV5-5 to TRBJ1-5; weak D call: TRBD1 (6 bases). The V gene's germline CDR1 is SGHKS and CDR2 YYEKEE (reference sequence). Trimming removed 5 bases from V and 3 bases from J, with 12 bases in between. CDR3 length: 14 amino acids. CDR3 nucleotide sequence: TGTGCCAGCAGGAAACAGGGAGACAATCAGCCCCAGCATTTT. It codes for CASRKQGDNQPQHF.

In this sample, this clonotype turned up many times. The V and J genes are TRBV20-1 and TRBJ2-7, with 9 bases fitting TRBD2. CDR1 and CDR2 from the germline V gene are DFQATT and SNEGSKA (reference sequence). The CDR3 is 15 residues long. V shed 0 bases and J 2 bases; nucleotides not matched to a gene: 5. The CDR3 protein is CSARDPSGAPYEQYF. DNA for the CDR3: TGCAGTGCTAGAGATCCTAGCGGGGCCCCCTACGAGCAGTACTTC.

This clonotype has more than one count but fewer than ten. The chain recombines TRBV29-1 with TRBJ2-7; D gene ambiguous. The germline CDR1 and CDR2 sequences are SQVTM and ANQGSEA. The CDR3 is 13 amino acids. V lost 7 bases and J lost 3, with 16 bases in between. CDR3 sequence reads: CSAKGPGGYEQYF. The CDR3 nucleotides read TGCAGCGCCAAGGGTCCTGGCGGCTACGAGCAGTACTTC.

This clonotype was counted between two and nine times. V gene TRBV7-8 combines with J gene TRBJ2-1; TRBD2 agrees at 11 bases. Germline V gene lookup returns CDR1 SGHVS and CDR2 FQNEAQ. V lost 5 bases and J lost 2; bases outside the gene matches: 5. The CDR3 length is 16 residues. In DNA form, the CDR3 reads TGTGCCAGCAGCACTCTAGCGGGGGGACCCTACAATGAGCAGTTCTTC. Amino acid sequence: CASSTLAGGPYNEQFF.

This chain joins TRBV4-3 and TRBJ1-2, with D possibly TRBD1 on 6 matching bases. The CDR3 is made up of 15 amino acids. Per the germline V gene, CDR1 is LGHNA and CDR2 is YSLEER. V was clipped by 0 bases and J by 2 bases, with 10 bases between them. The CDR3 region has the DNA TGCGCCAGCAGCCAAGACCCAGGGGCCAACTATGGCTACACCTTC. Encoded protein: CASSQDPGANYGYTF.

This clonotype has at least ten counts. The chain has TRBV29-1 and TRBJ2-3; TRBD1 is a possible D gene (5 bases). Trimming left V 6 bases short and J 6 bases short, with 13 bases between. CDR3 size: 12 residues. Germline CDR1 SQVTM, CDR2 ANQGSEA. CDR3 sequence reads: CSVAEGVDTQYF. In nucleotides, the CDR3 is TGCAGCGTGGCCGAAGGGGTGGATACGCAGTATTTT.

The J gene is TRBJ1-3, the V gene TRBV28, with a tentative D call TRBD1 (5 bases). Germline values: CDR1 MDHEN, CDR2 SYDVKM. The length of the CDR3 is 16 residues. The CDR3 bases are TGTGCGACCCTCCCGGCGCTGGGGCCTTCTGGAAACACCATATATTTT. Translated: CATLPALGPSGNTIYF.

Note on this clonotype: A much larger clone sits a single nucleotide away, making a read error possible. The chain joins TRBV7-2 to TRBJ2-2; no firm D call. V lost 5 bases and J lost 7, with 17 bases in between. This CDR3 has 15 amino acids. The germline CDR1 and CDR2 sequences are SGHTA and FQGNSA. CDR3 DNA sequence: TGTGCCAGCAGCCGCCCGGGCCTAGGAGACGGGGAGCTGTTTTTT. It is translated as CASSRPGLGDGELFF.

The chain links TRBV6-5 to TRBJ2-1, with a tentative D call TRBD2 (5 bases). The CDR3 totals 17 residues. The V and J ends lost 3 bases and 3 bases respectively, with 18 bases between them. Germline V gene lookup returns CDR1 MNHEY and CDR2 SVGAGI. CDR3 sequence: CASSYTGSAVGYNEQFF. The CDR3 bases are TGTGCCAGCAGTTATACTGGGAGCGCCGTCGGCTACAATGAGCAGTTCTTC.

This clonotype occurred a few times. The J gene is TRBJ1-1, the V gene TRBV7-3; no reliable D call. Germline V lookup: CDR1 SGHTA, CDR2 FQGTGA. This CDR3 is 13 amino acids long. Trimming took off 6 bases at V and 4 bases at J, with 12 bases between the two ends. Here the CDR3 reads CASSGDPTTEAFF. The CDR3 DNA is TGTGCCAGCAGTGGGGATCCCACCACTGAAGCTTTCTTT.

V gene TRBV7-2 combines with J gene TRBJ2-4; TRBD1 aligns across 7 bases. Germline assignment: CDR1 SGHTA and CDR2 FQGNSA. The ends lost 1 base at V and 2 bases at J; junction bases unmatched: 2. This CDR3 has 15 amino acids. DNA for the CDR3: TGTGCCAGCAGCTTAGAGACAGGGACCAAAAACATTCAGTACTTC. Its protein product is CASSLETGTKNIQYF.

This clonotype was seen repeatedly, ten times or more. In DNA, the CDR3 is TGTGCCAGCAGCCTAACAGGGGCCGGGGAGCTGTTTTTT. Its protein product is CASSLTGAGELFF. The chain employs TRBV3-1 and TRBJ2-2, with 7 bases lining up with TRBD1. CDR3 length: 13 amino acids. The germline V gene encodes CDR1 LGHDT and CDR2 YNNKEL (reference sequence). Trimming at V came to 4 bases and at J to 6 bases, leaving 2 bases not matched to a gene. Drawing the rest from reference TRBV3-1 and TRBJ2-2, the complete variable domain is DTAVSQTPKYLVTQMGNDKSIKCEQNLGHDTMYWYKQDSKKFLKIMFSYNNKELIINETVPNRFSPKSPDKAHLNLHINSLELGDSAVYFCASSLTGAGELFFGEGSRLTVL.

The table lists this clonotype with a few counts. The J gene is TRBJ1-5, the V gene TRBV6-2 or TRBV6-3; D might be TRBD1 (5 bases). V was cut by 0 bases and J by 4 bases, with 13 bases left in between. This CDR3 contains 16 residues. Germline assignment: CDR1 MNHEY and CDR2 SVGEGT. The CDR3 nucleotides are TGTGCCAGCAGTTACTCGATCCGAGCAGGGAATCAGCCCCAGCATTTT. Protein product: CASSYSIRAGNQPQHF.

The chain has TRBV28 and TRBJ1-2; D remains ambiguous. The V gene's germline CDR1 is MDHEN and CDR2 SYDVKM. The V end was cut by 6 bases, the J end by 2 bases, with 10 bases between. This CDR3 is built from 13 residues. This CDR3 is CASSQTRNYGYTF. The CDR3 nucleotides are TGTGCCAGCAGCCAGACAAGGAACTATGGCTACACCTTC.

CDR3 amino acids: CASSLETYEQYF. As DNA, the CDR3 is TGTGCCAGCAGTTTGGAGACATACGAGCAGTACTTC. This chain uses TRBV12-3 or TRBV12-4 with TRBJ2-7, with D hard to call. The CDR3 has 12 amino acids. Trimming removed 3 bases at V and 4 bases at J, with 7 bases between.

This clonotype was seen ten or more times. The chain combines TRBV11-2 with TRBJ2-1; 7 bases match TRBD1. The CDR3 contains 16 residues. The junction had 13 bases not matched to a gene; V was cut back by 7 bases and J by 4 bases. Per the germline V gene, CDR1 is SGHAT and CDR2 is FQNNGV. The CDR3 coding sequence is TGTGCCAGCAAATCTAACGAGGGGGCTTTATACAATGAGCAGTTCTTC. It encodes CASKSNEGALYNEQFF.